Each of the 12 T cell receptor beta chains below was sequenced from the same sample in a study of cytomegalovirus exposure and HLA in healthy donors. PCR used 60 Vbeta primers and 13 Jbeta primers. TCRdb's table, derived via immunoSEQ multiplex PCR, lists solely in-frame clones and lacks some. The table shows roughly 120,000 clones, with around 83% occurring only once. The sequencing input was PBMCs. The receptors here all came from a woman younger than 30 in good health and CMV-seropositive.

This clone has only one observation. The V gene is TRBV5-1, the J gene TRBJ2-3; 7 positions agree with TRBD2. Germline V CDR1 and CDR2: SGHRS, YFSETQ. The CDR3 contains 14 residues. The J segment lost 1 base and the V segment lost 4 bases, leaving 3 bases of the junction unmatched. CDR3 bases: TGCGCCAGCAGCGTAAGCGGGGGCACAGATACGCAGTATTTT. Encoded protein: CASSVSGGTDTQYF.

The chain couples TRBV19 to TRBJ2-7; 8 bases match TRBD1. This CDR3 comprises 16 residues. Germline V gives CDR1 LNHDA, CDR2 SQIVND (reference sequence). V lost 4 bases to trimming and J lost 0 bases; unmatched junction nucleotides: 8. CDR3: CASSTGTGISSYEQYF. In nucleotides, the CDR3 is TGTGCCAGTAGTACCGGGACAGGAATCAGCTCCTACGAGCAGTACTTC.

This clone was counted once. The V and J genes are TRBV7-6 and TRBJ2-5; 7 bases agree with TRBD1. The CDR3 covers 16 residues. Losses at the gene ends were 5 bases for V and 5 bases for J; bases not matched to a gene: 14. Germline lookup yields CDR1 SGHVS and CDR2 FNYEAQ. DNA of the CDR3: TGTGCCAGCAGCACATACGACAGGGCTTCGGGGGAGACCCAGTACTTC. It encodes CASSTYDRASGETQYF. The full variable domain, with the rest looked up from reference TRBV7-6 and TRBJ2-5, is GAGVSQSPRYKVTKRGQDVALRCDPISGHVSLYWYRQALGQGPEFLTYFNYEAQQDKSGLPNDRFSAERPEGSISTLTIQRTEQRDSAMYRCASSTYDRASGETQYFGPGTRLLVL.

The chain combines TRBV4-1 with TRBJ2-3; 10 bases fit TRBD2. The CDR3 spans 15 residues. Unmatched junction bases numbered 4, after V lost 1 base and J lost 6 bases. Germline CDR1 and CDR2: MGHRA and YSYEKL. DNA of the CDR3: TGCGCCAGCAGCCAAGTACTAGCGGGGCGGGATACGCAGTATTTT. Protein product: CASSQVLAGRDTQYF.

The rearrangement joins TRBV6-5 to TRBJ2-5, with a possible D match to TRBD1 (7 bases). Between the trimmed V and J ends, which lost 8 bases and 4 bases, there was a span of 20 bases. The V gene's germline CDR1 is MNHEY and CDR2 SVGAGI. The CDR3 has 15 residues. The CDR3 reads CASQRGQGEAETQYF. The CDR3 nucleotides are TGTGCCAGCCAAAGGGGGCAGGGGGAGGCAGAGACCCAGTACTTC.

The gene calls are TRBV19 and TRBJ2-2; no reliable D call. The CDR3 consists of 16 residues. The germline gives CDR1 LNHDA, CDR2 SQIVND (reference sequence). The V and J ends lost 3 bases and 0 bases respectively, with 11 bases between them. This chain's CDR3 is CASSIGVVPNTGELFF. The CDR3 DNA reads TGTGCCAGTAGTATCGGAGTCGTACCGAACACCGGGGAGCTGTTTTTT. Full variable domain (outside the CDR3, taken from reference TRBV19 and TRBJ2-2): DGGITQSPKYLFRKEGQNVTLSCEQNLNHDAMYWYRQDPGQGLRLIYYSQIVNDFQKGDIAEGYSVSREKKESFPLTVTSAQKNPTAFYLCASSIGVVPNTGELFFGEGSRLTVL.

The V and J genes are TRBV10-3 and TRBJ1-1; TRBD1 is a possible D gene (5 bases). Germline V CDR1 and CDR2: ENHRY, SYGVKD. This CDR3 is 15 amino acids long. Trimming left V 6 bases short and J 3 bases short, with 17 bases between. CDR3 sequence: CAISGLPWGDTEAFF. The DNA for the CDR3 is TGTGCCATCAGCGGACTTCCTTGGGGGGACACTGAAGCTTTCTTT.

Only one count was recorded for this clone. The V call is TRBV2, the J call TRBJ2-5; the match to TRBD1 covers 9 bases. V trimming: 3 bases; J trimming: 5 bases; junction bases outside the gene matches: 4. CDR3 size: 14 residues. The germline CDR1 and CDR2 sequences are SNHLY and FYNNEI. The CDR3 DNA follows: TGTGCCAGCAGTGAGGGGACAGGGACGGAGACCCAGTACTTC. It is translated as CASSEGTGTETQYF. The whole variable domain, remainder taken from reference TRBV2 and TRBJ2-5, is EPEVTQTPSHQVTQMGQEVILRCVPISNHLYFYWYRQILGQKVEFLVSFYNNEISEKSEIFDDQFSVERPDGSNFTLKIRSTKLEDSAMYFCASSEGTGTETQYFGPGTRLLVL.

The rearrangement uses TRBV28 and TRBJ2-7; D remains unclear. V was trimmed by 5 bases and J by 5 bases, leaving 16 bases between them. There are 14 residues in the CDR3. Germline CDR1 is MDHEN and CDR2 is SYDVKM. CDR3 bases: TGTGCCAGCAGTCCCGAGGCGTCCGAAGACGAGCAGTACTTC. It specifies CASSPEASEDEQYF.

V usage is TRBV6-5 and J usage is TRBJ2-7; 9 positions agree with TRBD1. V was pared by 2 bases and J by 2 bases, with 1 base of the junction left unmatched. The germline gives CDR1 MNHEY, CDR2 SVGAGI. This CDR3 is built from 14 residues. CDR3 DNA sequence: TGTGCCAGCAGTTACGGGACAGGGACCTACGAGCAGTACTTC. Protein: CASSYGTGTYEQYF.

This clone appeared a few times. CDR3 DNA: TGTGCCAGCAGCTCCCTACTAGATTATCTACGGGAGCAGTACTTC. Translated: CASSSLLDYLREQYF. The chain has TRBV11-2 and TRBJ2-7; TRBD2 is a possible D gene (5 bases). CDR1 SGHAT and CDR2 FQNNGV come from the germline V gene. The CDR3 loop spans 15 amino acids. V was shortened by 4 bases and J by 7 bases, with 20 bases between the two germline ends.

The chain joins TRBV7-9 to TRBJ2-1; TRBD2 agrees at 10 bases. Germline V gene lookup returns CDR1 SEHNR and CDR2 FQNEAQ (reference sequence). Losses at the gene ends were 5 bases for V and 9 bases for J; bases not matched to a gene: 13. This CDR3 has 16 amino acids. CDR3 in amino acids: CASSPRGAGGPGEQFF. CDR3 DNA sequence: TGTGCCAGCAGCCCCCGTGGAGCGGGGGGGCCTGGTGAGCAGTTCTTC.